This TCR beta chain was captured in a study of blood T cell repertoires in COVID-19. On the study more broadly: Both acute and convalescent COVID-19 samples were obtained from the United States, Italy and Spain. In each case, the material was cDNA or gDNA derived from T cells, B-cell-depleted T cells, or PBMCs.

The V gene's germline CDR1 is SQVTM and CDR2 ANQGSEA. This CDR3 contains 14 residues. V shed 3 bases and J 5 bases; nucleotides not matched to a gene: 8. In the original analysis: Reference gene primers were amplified, and this amplification served to estimate nucleated cell counts. Measured with immunoSEQ multiplex PCR; TCRdb has only the in-frame clones, and not every one. From that table come the V and J calls and clone size; the DNA was used to work out D and trimming. The data show some 400,000 clones, roughly 77% seen once. The material sequenced was peripheral blood. The TCR comes from a human donor with acute or convalescent COVID-19. The donor label of this sample is uncertain. The J gene is TRBJ2-7, the V gene TRBV29-1; 9 nucleotides line up with TRBD1. The DNA of the CDR3 is TGCAGCGTTGATCCGGGACAGGGTGGCCACGAGCAGTACTTC. Translated: CSVDPGQGGHEQYF.